These 18 T cell receptor beta chains came from one sample sequenced in a study of T-cell reconstitution after alpha-beta-depleted transplantation in children. This sample's TCRbeta library carried unique molecular identifier barcodes. TCRdb recomputed calls from the PCR reads with MiXCR, one row per CDR3 protein. The data hold hundreds of thousands of distinct CDR3 sequences, with around 13% observed a single time. The sample consisted of PBMCs, taken before TCRalphabeta/CD19-depleted stem cell transplant. The receptors derive from a girl aged 2 to 10 with congenital amegakaryocytic thrombocytopenia, due to receive a stem cell transplant.

This clonotype was observed a few times. This chain uses TRBV12-3 or TRBV12-4 with TRBJ1-5; D is ambiguous. V gave up 7 bases and J gave up 5 bases, with 15 bases separating them. The CDR3 runs 14 residues. For the CDR3, the DNA is TGTGCCAGCACCCCGGATGGGAGGGATCAGCCCCAGCATTTT. It specifies CASTPDGRDQPQHF.

The V and J genes are TRBV7-6 and TRBJ2-3, with unresolved D. The CDR3 extends over 16 amino acids. V dropped 5 bases and J dropped 2 bases, with 17 bases sitting between them. CDR1 is SGHVS, CDR2 FNYEAQ, per germline. Here the CDR3 DNA reads TGTGCCAGCAGCCCCGTCGTTACTGCCGACACAGATACGCAGTATTTT. This codes for CASSPVVTADTDTQYF.

Only a few counts were recorded for this clonotype. The chain combines TRBV20-1 with TRBJ1-3; TRBD1 might be the D (5 bases). Germline V gene lookup returns CDR1 DFQATT and CDR2 SNEGSKA (reference sequence). The CDR3 contains 17 residues. Trimming removed 6 bases from V and 0 bases from J, with 21 bases in between. The CDR3 protein is CSASPQAGPFSGNTIYF. The CDR3 coding sequence is TGCAGTGCAAGTCCCCAGGCAGGGCCCTTCTCTGGAAACACCATATATTTT.

A word on this clonotype: Given a much more abundant clone one base away, this may be a read error. The chain is built from TRBV5-1 and TRBJ1-2; weak D call: TRBD1 (5 bases). This CDR3 contains 12 residues. Germline CDR1 SGHRS, CDR2 YFSETQ. V lost 0 bases, J lost 7 bases, and 7 bases lay in between. The CDR3 is CASSLEGFGYTF. The CDR3 DNA reads as TGCGCCAGCAGCTTGGAGGGGTTTGGCTACACCTTC.

This clonotype has only a few counts. In DNA, the CDR3 is TGTGCCAGCAGCTTAGAGGAGGGAAATACGCAGTATTTT. It encodes CASSLEEGNTQYF. The gene calls are TRBV7-9 and TRBJ2-3; D might be TRBD2 (6 bases). CDR3 length equals 13 residues. CDR1 SEHNR and CDR2 FQNEAQ come from the germline V gene (reference sequence). V shed 1 base and J shed 7 bases, with 9 bases lying between them.

This clonotype was observed at least ten times. The CDR3 nucleotides are TGTGCCTGGAGGAGGGCCAGCACAGATACGCAGTATTTT. This gives the protein CAWRRASTDTQYF. The gene calls are TRBV30 and TRBJ2-3; weak D call: TRBD2 (5 bases). This CDR3 has 13 residues. V was cut by 3 bases and J by 0 bases, with 7 bases left in between. In germline, CDR1 is GTSNPN, CDR2 SVGIG (reference sequence).

This clonotype was observed many times. The rearrangement links TRBV29-1 to TRBJ1-2, with D unclear. The CDR3 sequence is 13 residues long. Germline CDR1 reads SQVTM; CDR2 reads ANQGSEA. The V gene lost 4 bases and the J gene lost 4 bases, with 13 bases spanning the gap. CDR3 sequence: CSVVGRTLYGYTF. CDR3 bases: TGCAGCGTTGTTGGCAGGACCCTCTATGGCTACACCTTC.

This clonotype showed up many times. V gene TRBV12-3 or TRBV12-4 combines with J gene TRBJ2-1; 9 nucleotides agree with TRBD2. The ends lost 6 bases at V and 8 bases at J; junction bases unmatched: 11. The CDR3 consists of 15 residues. The chain's CDR3 is CASSGLAWQSDEQFF. The CDR3 DNA follows: TGTGCCAGCAGCGGACTAGCGTGGCAGTCTGATGAGCAGTTCTTC.

There are many counts of this clonotype. J is TRBJ2-3 and V is TRBV9, with D tentatively TRBD2 (6 bases). V gave up 1 base and J gave up 0 bases, with 9 bases separating them. The CDR3 is 15 residues long. CDR1 SGDLS and CDR2 YYNGEE come from the germline V gene. As DNA, the CDR3 is TGTGCCAGCAGCGTACTAGCGACTAGCACAGATACGCAGTATTTT. Translation: CASSVLATSTDTQYF.

The chain links TRBV2 to TRBJ2-1, with TRBD2 identical over 8 bases. J was trimmed by 0 bases and V by 6 bases; bases with no gene match: 4. The CDR3 has 15 residues. Germline V gives CDR1 SNHLY, CDR2 FYNNEI. CDR3 loop: CASRGLVVSYNEQFF. CDR3 DNA: TGTGCCAGCAGGGGACTAGTAGTCTCCTACAATGAGCAGTTCTTC.

This clonotype was observed a few times. The chain uses TRBV7-8 and TRBJ2-2; D possibly corresponds to TRBD1 (5 bases). Germline-derived CDR1 and CDR2 are SGHVS and FQNEAQ. The V end was cut by 5 bases, the J end by 1 base, with 14 bases between. The CDR3 spans 16 residues. The CDR3 spells CASSNDSPGNTGELFF. CDR3 sequence (DNA): TGTGCCAGCAGCAACGACAGCCCCGGGAACACCGGGGAGCTGTTTTTT.

This clonotype has more than one count but fewer than ten. The chain employs TRBV20-1 and TRBJ2-7; 8 positions match TRBD2. The CDR3 runs to 15 residues. V lost 4 bases, J lost 2 bases, and 10 bases stayed unmatched. CDR1 DFQATT and CDR2 SNEGSKA come from the germline V gene (reference sequence). The CDR3 spells CSAKDSGLVTYEQYF. The CDR3 DNA sequence: TGCAGTGCTAAAGATTCGGGACTAGTAACCTACGAGCAGTACTTC.

The V and J genes are TRBV12-3 or TRBV12-4 and TRBJ1-1, with a weak D call TRBD1 (5 bases). V was pared by 1 base and J by 3 bases, with 18 bases between. The CDR3 extends over 17 amino acids. DNA for the CDR3: TGTGCCAGCAGTTTAGGGCGTCGCAGGGTTGTCGACACTGAAGCTTTCTTT. As protein: CASSLGRRRVVDTEAFF.

The V gene is TRBV12-3 or TRBV12-4, the J gene TRBJ2-7; weak D call: TRBD1 (5 bases). There are 17 residues in the CDR3. Trimming stripped 1 base from V and 2 bases from J, with 18 bases between. The CDR3 reads CASSLEGPARTPYEQYF. CDR3 DNA sequence: TGTGCCAGCAGTTTAGAGGGGCCGGCTAGGACCCCCTACGAGCAGTACTTC.

This clonotype was picked up many times. V is TRBV20-1 and J is TRBJ2-1, with 9 nucleotides matching TRBD2. J gave up 5 bases and V 6 bases, and 8 bases lay outside the gene matches. This CDR3 has 14 residues. Per the germline V gene, CDR1 is DFQATT and CDR2 is SNEGSKA (reference sequence). The DNA for the CDR3 is TGCAGTGCAGTAGCGGGAGTAGTCCACAATGAGCAGTTCTTC. Translation gives CSAVAGVVHNEQFF.

The chain uses TRBV20-1 and TRBJ2-1; no clear D gene. Germline values: CDR1 DFQATT, CDR2 SNEGSKA (reference sequence). This CDR3 is 10 amino acids long. Between the trimmed V and J ends, which lost 5 bases and 15 bases, there was a span of 14 bases. This CDR3 reads CSAWNDGPFF. CDR3 nucleotide sequence: TGCAGTGCTTGGAACGACGGCCCGTTCTTC.

The gene calls are TRBV18 and TRBJ2-1, with 8 bases aligning to TRBD2. The germline V gene has CDR1 KGHSH and CDR2 LQKENI. CDR3 length equals 14 residues. V gave up 2 bases and J gave up 12 bases; unmatched junction bases: 9. The CDR3 spells CASSPESIAGWQFF. The CDR3 nucleotides read TGTGCCAGCTCACCAGAATCGATAGCGGGATGGCAGTTCTTC.

This chain connects TRBV20-1 to TRBJ2-4, with TRBD2 matching over 12 bases. CDR1 is DFQATT, CDR2 SNEGSKA, per germline (reference sequence). V shed 5 bases and J 2 bases; nucleotides not matched to a gene: 13. CDR3 length: 18 residues. The CDR3 nucleotides are TGCAGTGCTGAACGACTAGCGGGAGTTAAGGGCTCCAAAAACATTCAGTACTTC. This sequence encodes CSAERLAGVKGSKNIQYF.